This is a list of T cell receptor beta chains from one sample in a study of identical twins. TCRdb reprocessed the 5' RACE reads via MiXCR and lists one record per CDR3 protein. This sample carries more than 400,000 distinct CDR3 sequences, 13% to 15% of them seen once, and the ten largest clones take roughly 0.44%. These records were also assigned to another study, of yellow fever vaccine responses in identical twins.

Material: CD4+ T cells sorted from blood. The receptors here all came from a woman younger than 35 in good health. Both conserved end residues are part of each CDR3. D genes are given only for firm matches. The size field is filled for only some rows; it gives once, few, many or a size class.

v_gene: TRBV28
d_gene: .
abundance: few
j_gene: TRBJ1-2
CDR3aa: CASETDLNGYTF
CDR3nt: TGTGCCAGCGAGACAGATCTAAATGGCTACACCTTC

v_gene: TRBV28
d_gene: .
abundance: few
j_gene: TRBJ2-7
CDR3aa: CASSLAVTGSGRGTF
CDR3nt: TGTGCCAGCAGTTTAGCGGTCACGGGAAGTGGTCGTGGTACCTTC

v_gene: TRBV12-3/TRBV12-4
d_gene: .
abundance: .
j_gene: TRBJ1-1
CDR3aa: CASSFRTLNTEAFF
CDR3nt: TGTGCCAGCAGTTTCCGGACACTGAACACTGAAGCTTTCTTT

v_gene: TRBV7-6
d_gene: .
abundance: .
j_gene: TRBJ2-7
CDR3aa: CASSSQEGSSYEQYF
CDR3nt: TGTGCCAGCAGCTCCCAGGAGGGGAGCTCCTACGAGCAGTACTTC

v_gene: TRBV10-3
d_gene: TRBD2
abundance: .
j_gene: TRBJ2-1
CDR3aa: CAISESHPGLANLNEQFF
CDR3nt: TGTGCCATCAGTGAGTCGCACCCGGGACTAGCCAACCTCAATGAGCAGTTCTTC

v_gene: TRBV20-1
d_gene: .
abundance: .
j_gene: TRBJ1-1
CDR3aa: CSARDSTRVEAFF
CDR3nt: TGCAGTGCTAGAGACTCGACCCGAGTTGAAGCTTTCTTT

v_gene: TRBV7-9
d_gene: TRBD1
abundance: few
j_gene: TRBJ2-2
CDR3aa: CASSPRGLENTGELFF
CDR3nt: TGTGCCAGCAGCCCCAGGGGGCTGGAAAACACCGGGGAGCTGTTTTTT

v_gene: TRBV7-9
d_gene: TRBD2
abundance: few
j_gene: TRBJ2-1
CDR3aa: CASSLDLAGGPWNEQFF
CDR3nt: TGTGCCAGCAGCTTAGACCTAGCGGGAGGGCCCTGGAATGAGCAGTTCTTC

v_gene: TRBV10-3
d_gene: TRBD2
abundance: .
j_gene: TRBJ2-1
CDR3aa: CAIKDAASGDYNEQFF
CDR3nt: TGTGCCATCAAAGACGCGGCTAGCGGGGACTACAATGAGCAGTTCTTC

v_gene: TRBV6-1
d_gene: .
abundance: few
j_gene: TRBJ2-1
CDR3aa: CASTGEARNEQFF
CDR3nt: TGTGCCAGCACGGGGGAGGCTCGCAATGAGCAGTTCTTC

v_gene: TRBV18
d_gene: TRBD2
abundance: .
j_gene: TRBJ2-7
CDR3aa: CASSFIAGGHEGEQYF
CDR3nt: TGTGCCAGCTCCTTCATAGCGGGAGGCCACGAAGGGGAGCAGTACTTC

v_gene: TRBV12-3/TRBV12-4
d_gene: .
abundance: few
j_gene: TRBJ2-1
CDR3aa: CASSFPPIRSEQFF
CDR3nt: TGTGCCAGCAGTTTCCCCCCTATTAGAAGTGAGCAGTTCTTC

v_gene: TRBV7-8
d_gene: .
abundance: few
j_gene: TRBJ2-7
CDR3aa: CASSLVRSSYEQYF
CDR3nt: TGTGCCAGCAGCTTAGTGAGGAGCTCCTACGAGCAGTACTTC

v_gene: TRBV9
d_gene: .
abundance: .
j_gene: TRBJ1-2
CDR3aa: CASSADRGYTF
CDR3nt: TGTGCCAGCAGCGCCGACCGGGGCTACACCTTC

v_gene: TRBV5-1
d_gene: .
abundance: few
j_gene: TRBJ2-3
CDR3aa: CASSFRGPYTDTQYF
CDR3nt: TGCGCCAGCAGCTTCAGGGGCCCCTACACAGATACGCAGTATTTT